What follows are 23 T cell receptor beta chains derived from one specimen sequenced in a study of cytomegalovirus exposure and HLA in healthy donors. The PCR ran on 60 Vbeta and 13 Jbeta primers. The assay was immunoSEQ multiplex PCR, and TCRdb's table has in-frame clones only and misses some. Among about 120,000 clones listed, around two thirds were seen once. Source material: PBMCs. All receptors come from a woman between 40 and 50 years old in good health and CMV-seropositive.

This chain connects TRBV18 to TRBJ1-5; TRBD1 agrees at 8 bases. CDR1 and CDR2 from the germline V gene are KGHSH and LQKENI. J gave up 1 base and V 1 base, and 3 bases lay outside the gene matches. The CDR3 length is 16 residues. Here the CDR3 DNA reads TGTGCCAGCTCACCACGACAGGGGCTGAGCAATCAGCCCCAGCATTTT. This encodes CASSPRQGLSNQPQHF.

J is TRBJ2-7 and V is TRBV5-1; 7 positions match TRBD1. The CDR3 covers 13 residues. Germline CDR1 is SGHRS and CDR2 is YFSETQ. V was pared by 7 bases and J by 3 bases, with 7 bases of the junction left unmatched. CDR3 in DNA: TGCGCCAGCTCCGGACAGGTAATCTACGAGCAGTACTTC. Protein sequence: CASSGQVIYEQYF.

This CDR3 reads CASSSSGRGRGETQYF. CDR3 bases: TGTGCCAGCAGCTCCTCGGGTAGGGGGAGGGGAGAGACCCAGTACTTC. The chain joins TRBV7-3 to TRBJ2-5, with D possibly being TRBD2 (7 bases). CDR1 SGHTA and CDR2 FQGTGA come from the germline V gene. V was shortened by 4 bases and J by 4 bases, with 19 bases between the two germline ends. This CDR3 has 16 residues.

About this clone itself: At one end, the junction sequence differs from germline, possibly due to a read error. The V and J genes are TRBV7-9 and TRBJ2-7; 7 bases line up with TRBD1. Per germline, CDR1 SEHNR and CDR2 FQNEAQ (reference sequence). The CDR3 is 15 residues long. The CDR3 DNA reads as TGTTCCAGCAGCCAACCCTGGACAGGCTCCTACGAGCAGTACTTC. Protein sequence: CSSSQPWTGSYEQYF.

By its share, this clone is medium-sized (0.01 to 0.1%). The J gene is TRBJ2-6, the V gene TRBV4-3; TRBD2 matches 10 bases. The CDR3 consists of 17 residues. Germline CDR1 reads LGHNA; CDR2 reads YSLEER. After removal of 1 base from V and 2 bases from J, the junction contained 2 bases not matched to a gene. CDR3 DNA sequence: TGCGCCAGCAGCCAAGGTACTAGCGGGACTGGGGCCAACGTCCTGACTTTC. It translates to CASSQGTSGTGANVLTF.

The chain combines TRBV27 with TRBJ2-5, with TRBD2 identical over 10 bases. Losses at the gene ends were 4 bases for V and 5 bases for J; bases not matched to a gene: 7. Germline V CDR1 and CDR2: MNHEY, SMNVEV (reference sequence). The CDR3 consists of 15 residues. CDR3 DNA sequence: TGTGCCAGCAGTTCCCGTAGCGGGAGGTGGGAGACCCAGTACTTC. Amino acids: CASSSRSGRWETQYF.

This clone was counted once. The chain employs TRBV7-3 and TRBJ2-2, with 10 positions matching TRBD1. The CDR3 is 14 amino acids. Per germline, CDR1 SGHTA and CDR2 FQGTGA. V lost 5 bases to trimming and J lost 7 bases; unmatched junction nucleotides: 4. The CDR3 spells CASSRQGAVGELFF. The CDR3 DNA sequence: TGTGCCAGCAGCCGACAGGGGGCGGTCGGGGAGCTGTTTTTT.

The chain combines TRBV7-8 with TRBJ2-3; 7 nucleotides match TRBD2. Germline V gene lookup returns CDR1 SGHVS and CDR2 FQNEAQ. The length of the CDR3 is 15 residues. V shed 1 base and J 6 bases; nucleotides not matched to a gene: 7. The CDR3 reads CASSLGLAGADTQYF. The DNA of the CDR3 is TGTGCCAGCAGCTTAGGTCTGGCGGGAGCTGATACGCAGTATTTT.

The chain couples TRBV5-8 to TRBJ2-7; 7 bases align to TRBD2. The CDR3 covers 15 residues. Germline assignment: CDR1 SGHTS and CDR2 YDEGEE. Trimming took 3 bases from V and 6 from J; bases not matched to a gene: 12. CDR3 in DNA: TGTGCCAGCAGCTACCGGCGGGAGAAACTATCCGAGCAGTACTTC. It is translated as CASSYRREKLSEQYF. Based on the CDR3 plus reference TRBV5-8 and TRBJ2-7, the full variable domain is EAGVTQSPTHLIKTRGQQATLRCSPISGHTSVYWYQQALGLGLQFLLWYDEGEERNRGNFPPRFSGRQFPNYSSELNVNALELEDSALYLCASSYRREKLSEQYFGPGTRLTVT.

Comment on this clone: At one end the junction does not follow the germline gene, possibly because of a read error. This rearrangement joins TRBV29-1 to TRBJ2-2; possibly TRBD2 for D (6 bases). The CDR3 loop spans 14 amino acids. Germline CDR1 reads SQVTM; CDR2 reads ANQGSEA. The CDR3 sequence is CSVEEGRSTRELFF. The CDR3 region has the DNA TGCAGCGTTGAGGAGGGGCGGTCCACCAGGGAGCTGTTTTTT.

This clone was seen a handful of times. The J gene is TRBJ2-5, the V gene TRBV19, with D maybe TRBD2 (6 bases). The DNA end is a closer match to TRBJ2-7, so the J assignment may be wrong. Looked up from germline, CDR1 is LNHDA and CDR2 is SQIVND (reference sequence). This CDR3 is built from 13 residues. CDR3: CASTPGRPYEQYF. The CDR3 DNA sequence: TGTGCCAGTACCCCAGGGAGGCCCTACGAGCAGTACTTC.

This rearrangement joins TRBV6-5 to TRBJ1-1, with TRBD1 as a possible D gene (5 bases). CDR1 and CDR2 from the germline V gene are MNHEY and SVGAGI. This CDR3 spans 14 amino acids. Trimming removed 0 bases from V and 7 bases from J, with 12 bases in between. Here the CDR3 reads CASSYSIQGYEAFF. CDR3 nucleotide sequence: TGTGCCAGCAGTTACTCGATCCAGGGCTATGAAGCTTTCTTT.

V is TRBV5-1 and J is TRBJ2-2; D is perhaps TRBD1 (6 bases). This CDR3 has 14 residues. In germline, CDR1 is SGHRS, CDR2 YFSETQ. V was pared by 6 bases and J by 1 base, with 10 bases between. The CDR3 sequence is CASTETGNTGELFF. CDR3 DNA sequence: TGCGCCAGCACCGAGACAGGGAACACCGGGGAGCTGTTTTTT.

The chain has TRBV21-1 and TRBJ1-2. TRBV21-1 is described as a pseudogene. This CDR3 spans 11 amino acids. CDR3 sequence (DNA): TGTGCCAGCGCGGGGGACCATGGCTACACCTTC. It specifies CASAGDHGYTF.

This chain joins TRBV18 and TRBJ2-3, with TRBD1 matching 9 bases. The CDR3 has 15 amino acids. V lost 6 bases, J lost 3 bases, and 7 bases stayed unmatched. CDR1 is KGHSH, CDR2 LQKENI, per germline. The CDR3: CASSEMGTGTDTQYF. CDR3 bases: TGTGCCAGCTCGGAAATGGGGACAGGGACAGATACGCAGTATTTT.

The CDR3 here is CASKEGASYSNQPQHF. CDR3 nucleotide sequence: TGTGCCAGCAAGGAGGGGGCGAGTTATAGCAATCAGCCCCAGCATTTT. The V gene is TRBV28, the J gene TRBJ1-5; 7 positions agree with TRBD1. Per germline, CDR1 MDHEN and CDR2 SYDVKM. After removal of 7 bases from V and 0 bases from J, the junction contained 9 bases not matched to a gene. The CDR3 covers 16 residues.

CDR3 coding DNA: TGTGCCAGCAGCAAGGGGAGCACAGATACGCAGTATTTT. Its protein is CASSKGSTDTQYF. The V call is TRBV6-4, the J call TRBJ2-3; D might be TRBD1 (5 bases). Germline V gene sequence: CDR1 MRHNA, CDR2 SNTAGT. Trimming took 6 bases from V and 0 from J, leaving 7 bases between them. The CDR3 has 13 amino acids.

The V gene is TRBV7-2, the J gene TRBJ2-7; 8 bases line up with TRBD1. From germline, CDR1 is SGHTA and CDR2 FQGNSA. CDR3 length: 14 residues. Trimming took 3 bases from V and 3 from J; bases not matched to a gene: 4. CDR3 DNA sequence: TGTGCCAGCAGCTTTGACAGGGGCCTCTACGAGCAGTACTTC. Translation gives CASSFDRGLYEQYF.

This clone was observed a few times. The chain combines TRBV28 with TRBJ1-2; D not resolved. The V gene's germline CDR1 is MDHEN and CDR2 SYDVKM. This CDR3 has 12 amino acids. The V gene lost 6 bases and the J gene lost 3 bases, with 8 bases spanning the gap. CDR3 nucleotide sequence: TGTGCCAGCAGAGAGGCGGACTATGGCTACACCTTC. Protein product: CASREADYGYTF.

The chain couples TRBV4-1 to TRBJ2-5, with 10 bases fitting TRBD2. The J call is in doubt because the DNA end fits TRBJ2-7 better. CDR3 length equals 17 residues. The germline gives CDR1 MGHRA, CDR2 YSYEKL. The CDR3 DNA is TGCGCCAGCAGCCAAGATACACCTAGCGGGAGTCTAAGCGAGCAGTACTTC. This gives the protein CASSQDTPSGSLSEQYF.

This clone was counted only a few times. The chain carries TRBV29-1 and TRBJ2-1; maybe TRBD1 (5 bases). Deletions cut 2 bases from V and 10 bases from J, with 15 bases between. The CDR3 totals 13 residues. CDR1 SQVTM and CDR2 ANQGSEA come from the germline V gene. The CDR3 region has the DNA TGCAGCGTTGAAAGTCAGGGTCTCCTCGAGCAGTTCTTC. Translating gives CSVESQGLLEQFF.

The J gene is TRBJ2-1, the V gene TRBV29-1; a possible D gene is TRBD2 (6 bases). The V gene's germline CDR1 is SQVTM and CDR2 ANQGSEA. The CDR3 consists of 12 residues. V lost 6 bases and J lost 6, with 12 bases in between. The CDR3 DNA sequence: TGCAGCGTGGGGGGAGCAAGCAATGAGCAGTTCTTC. Its translation is CSVGGASNEQFF.

The V call is TRBV11-3, the J call TRBJ2-2, with 10 bases that match TRBD1. After removal of 5 bases from V and 7 bases from J, the junction contained 7 bases not matched to a gene. The CDR3 spans 15 residues. Germline CDR1 reads SGHNT; CDR2 reads YENEEA. The CDR3 is CASSRQGAINGELFF. CDR3 DNA sequence: TGTGCCAGCAGCCGACAGGGGGCCATAAACGGGGAGCTGTTTTTT. The full variable domain, in which reference TRBV11-3 and TRBJ2-2 provide the parts outside the CDR3, is EAGVVQSPRYKIIEKKQPVAFWCNPISGHNTLYWYLQNLGQGPELLIRYENEEAVDDSQLPKDRFSAERLKGVDSTLKIQPAELGDSAVYLCASSRQGAINGELFFGEGSRLTVL.